This TCR beta chain was recovered during a study of blood T cells in healthy people across ages. A second 7 to 11 cycle PCR used barcoded and J-beta primers. TCRdb itself ran the 5' RACE reads through MiXCR, one entry per CDR3 protein. Among 550,000 to 750,000 distinct CDR3 sequences listed, 20% to 25% were seen once. The CDR3 spans 15 residues. V lost 1 base, J lost 4 bases, and 13 bases lay in between. This clonotype has ten or more counts. The sequenced sample was blood. The chain is built from TRBV12-3 or TRBV12-4 and TRBJ2-5, with TRBD1 as a possible D gene (5 bases). The sequence was obtained from a man between 65 and 85 years old in good health. The CDR3 loop is CASSLGQGGGETQYF. CDR3 DNA sequence: TGTGCCAGCAGTTTAGGGCAGGGCGGTGGAGAGACCCAGTACTTC.